This TCR beta chain was observed in a study of T cell changes during pregnancy in multiple sclerosis. The germline gives CDR1 MNHEY, CDR2 SVGAGI. The CDR3 runs 12 residues. V lost 2 bases and J 8 bases, leaving 9 bases between the germline ends. Using immunoSEQ multiplex PCR, the repertoire was profiled, and TCRdb retains in-frame clones only, with some absent. The profile covers tens of thousands of clones, with 92% appearing a single time and about 2.9% taken by the ten largest. This clone has a single count. Sequenced here: peripheral blood, sampled in the second trimester of pregnancy. The sequence was collected from a female donor in good health, enrolled as a control in a pregnancy study. V gene TRBV6-5 combines with J gene TRBJ1-1; TRBD1 is a possible D gene (5 bases). In nucleotides, the CDR3 is TGTGCCAGCAGTTACGTCGCAGGGGAAGCTTTCTTT. Amino acid sequence: CASSYVAGEAFF.